The clone carrying this T cell receptor beta chain is a singleton in its sample. Participants had their cohort set by participant-reported clinical history. V lost 4 bases and J lost 6; bases outside the gene matches: 19. Germline loops: CDR1 KGHDR, CDR2 SFDVKD. CDR3 size: 19 residues. This sample was included in a study of blood T cell repertoires in COVID-19. Sequencing used immunoSEQ multiplex PCR; TCRdb keeps in-frame clones, though not all of them. Seen here are approximately 150,000 clones, 84% observed once, and the top ten hold around 3.2%. V and J are TRBV24-1 and TRBJ2-3; the match to TRBD2 covers 9 bases. This clonotype was obtained from a woman aged 45-59 years with acute COVID-19. Sequencing was carried out using PBMCs or T cells enriched from blood (not recorded which). The CDR3 protein is CATSDPVGNSGRLRDTQYF. CDR3 DNA sequence: TGTGCCACCAGTGACCCCGTGGGGAATAGCGGGAGATTGAGGGATACGCAGTATTTT.